The next 11 T cell receptor beta chains were all read from a single sample in a study of T cell responses to AZD1222 COVID-19 vaccine. Sequencing was performed with immunoSEQ multiplex PCR; in TCRdb, only in-frame clones are kept and a portion is missing. This table holds about 110,000 clones, approximately 90% found once. The material was peripheral blood, obtained 28 days after the second AZD1222 dose. Receptors originate from an adult who received the AZD1222 COVID-19 vaccine.

On this clone: This same CDR3 is encoded by further DNA sequences in the sample. The J gene is TRBJ1-5, the V gene TRBV18, with D possibly being TRBD1 (6 bases). The V gene's germline CDR1 is KGHSH and CDR2 LQKENI. The length of the CDR3 is 13 residues. Trimming left V 4 bases short and J 4 bases short, with 8 bases between. The CDR3 DNA reads TGTGCCAGCTCACGCCAGGGGAATCAGCCCCAGCATTTT. This encodes CASSRQGNQPQHF. The full variable domain, in which reference TRBV18 and TRBJ1-5 provide the parts outside the CDR3, is NAGVMQNPRHLVRRRGQEARLRCSPMKGHSHVYWYRQLPEEGLKFMVYLQKENIIDESGMPKERFSAEFPKEGPSILRIQQVVRGDSAAYFCASSRQGNQPQHFGDGTRLSIL.

This clone was found once. The rearrangement joins TRBV2 to TRBJ2-7; 11 bases agree with TRBD2. Germline CDR1 reads SNHLY; CDR2 reads FYNNEI. Losses at the gene ends were 6 bases for V and 4 bases for J; bases not matched to a gene: 11. The CDR3 loop spans 16 amino acids. CDR3 region: CASRRGRSGGAYEQYF. CDR3 DNA: TGTGCCAGCAGGAGGGGCCGTAGCGGGGGGGCGTACGAGCAGTACTTC.

The V gene is TRBV5-1, the J gene TRBJ2-1, with TRBD2 matching over 10 bases. This CDR3 has 15 residues. CDR1 and CDR2 (germline): SGHRS, YFSETQ. Trimming took 0 bases from V and 7 from J; bases not matched to a gene: 4. The CDR3 sequence: CASSLDPSGSNEQFF. Here the CDR3 DNA reads TGCGCCAGCAGCTTGGATCCTAGCGGGAGTAATGAGCAGTTCTTC.

The V call is TRBV6-5, the J call TRBJ1-2, with D perhaps TRBD1 (6 bases). This CDR3 region has 13 residues. CDR1 MNHEY and CDR2 SVGAGI come from the germline V gene. Trimming removed 7 bases from V and 4 bases from J, with 13 bases in between. DNA of the CDR3: TGTGCCAGCACAGACAGGACCTCCTATGGCTACACCTTC. This gives the protein CASTDRTSYGYTF.

V and J are TRBV2 and TRBJ1-1; D is ambiguous. The CDR3 is made up of 11 amino acids. V was trimmed by 8 bases and J by 0 bases, leaving 4 bases between them. Germline CDR1 and CDR2: SNHLY and FYNNEI. The DNA for the CDR3 is TGTGCCAGCTCCCTGAACACTGAAGCTTTCTTT. Translation gives CASSLNTEAFF.

V gene TRBV5-6 combines with J gene TRBJ1-6, with D tentatively TRBD1 (5 bases). The CDR3 is 15 residues long. The germline V and J ends were trimmed by 4 bases and 2 bases, with 10 bases remaining between them. Germline lookup yields CDR1 SGHDT and CDR2 YYEEEE. This chain's CDR3 is CASSTGPAYNSPLHF. The CDR3 bases are TGTGCCAGCAGCACGGGACCGGCCTATAATTCACCCCTCCACTTT.

The chain employs TRBV25-1 and TRBJ1-6, with D unresolved. The CDR3 has 16 residues. The V gene lost 3 bases and the J gene lost 9 bases, with 18 bases spanning the gap. Per the germline V gene, CDR1 is MGHDK and CDR2 is SYGVNS. Here the CDR3 DNA reads TGTGCCAGCAGTGATTCGTTCCAGACCTCGCGTTCACCCCTCCACTTT. As protein: CASSDSFQTSRSPLHF. The variable domain in full, with the rest retrieved from reference TRBV25-1 and TRBJ1-6, is EADIYQTPRYLVIGTGKKITLECSQTMGHDKMYWYQQDPGMELHLIHYSYGVNSTEKGDLSSESTVSRIRTEHFPLTLESARPSHTSQYLCASSDSFQTSRSPLHFGNGTRLTVT.

The chain carries TRBV19 and TRBJ1-2, with TRBD1 as a possible D gene (5 bases). V was clipped by 3 bases and J by 1 base, with 9 bases between them. The germline gives CDR1 LNHDA, CDR2 SQIVND (reference sequence). The CDR3 covers 14 residues. CDR3 in amino acids: CASSIIQDNYGYTF. The CDR3 region has the DNA TGTGCCAGTAGTATTATACAGGATAACTATGGCTACACCTTC.

This chain joins TRBV2 and TRBJ1-5, with D unclear. The CDR3 contains 15 residues. Trimming took off 2 bases at V and 7 bases at J, with 15 bases between the two ends. From germline, CDR1 is SNHLY and CDR2 FYNNEI. The CDR3 protein is CASSENGVGSQPQHF. CDR3 coding DNA: TGTGCCAGCAGTGAAAATGGAGTAGGCTCACAGCCCCAGCATTTT.

The rearrangement links TRBV20-1 to TRBJ2-7, with D perhaps TRBD1 (5 bases). This CDR3 is built from 11 residues. V was pared by 5 bases and J by 5 bases, with 10 bases between. The germline V gene encodes CDR1 DFQATT and CDR2 SNEGSKA (reference sequence). The CDR3 nucleotides are TGCAGTGCTTTCCTCAGGGACGAGCAGTACTTC. This sequence encodes CSAFLRDEQYF.

The rearrangement links TRBV28 to TRBJ1-6; D uncertain. The CDR3 sequence is 14 residues long. V gave up 8 bases and J gave up 7 bases, with 15 bases separating them. Germline-derived CDR1 and CDR2 are MDHEN and SYDVKM. For the CDR3, the DNA is TGTGCCAGCTCCGCCCCAACGGGGAATTCACCCCTCCACTTT. Its translation: CASSAPTGNSPLHF.